Below, 18 T cell receptor beta chains from the same sample are listed, as sequenced in a study of blood T cell repertoires in COVID-19. The assay was immunoSEQ multiplex PCR, and TCRdb's table has in-frame clones only and misses some. Counted here are under 200,000 clones, 88% occurring once; the ten biggest clones make up roughly 2%. The material sequenced was peripheral blood. The receptors derive from a man aged 45 to 65 who had recovered from COVID-19.

The sample holds one count of this clone. The chain links TRBV7-2 to TRBJ2-2; D is perhaps TRBD1 (5 bases). Germline-derived CDR1 and CDR2 are SGHTA and FQGNSA. The CDR3 is 15 amino acids. Trimming took off 3 bases at V and 1 base at J, with 9 bases between the two ends. For the CDR3, the DNA is TGTGCCAGCAGCTTTCCAGGGATGAACACCGGGGAGCTGTTTTTT. Protein: CASSFPGMNTGELFF.

Only one count was recorded for this clone. This chain joins TRBV4-1 and TRBJ2-1; TRBD1 matches at 10 bases. Germline CDR1 and CDR2: MGHRA and YSYEKL. This CDR3 spans 14 amino acids. V gave up 3 bases and J gave up 7 bases; unmatched junction bases: 3. The CDR3 nucleotides read TGCGCCAGCAGCCATCCGGGACAGGGGAATGAGCAGTTCTTC. It translates to CASSHPGQGNEQFF.

This clone has only a few counts. This sequence joins TRBV19 and TRBJ1-1; D is uncertain. Between the trimmed V and J ends, which lost 3 bases and 1 base, there was a span of 9 bases. Germline V gene sequence: CDR1 LNHDA, CDR2 SQIVND (reference sequence). This CDR3 has 14 amino acids. CDR3 protein: CASSITRENTEAFF. The CDR3 DNA sequence: TGTGCCAGTAGTATCACCCGCGAGAACACTGAAGCTTTCTTT.

V usage is TRBV5-4 and J usage is TRBJ2-7, with D possibly matching TRBD2 (6 bases). CDR3 length equals 15 residues. Germline values: CDR1 SGHNT, CDR2 YYREEE (reference sequence). V was trimmed by 3 bases and J by 5 bases, leaving 18 bases between them. The CDR3 loop is CASSSPGRGWDEQYF. CDR3 nucleotides: TGTGCCAGCAGCTCCCCCGGGAGAGGCTGGGACGAGCAGTACTTC. The whole variable domain, remainder taken from reference TRBV5-4 and TRBJ2-7, is ETGVTQSPTHLIKTRGQQVTLRCSSQSGHNTVSWYQQALGQGPQFIFQYYREEENGRGNFPPRFSGLQFPNYSSELNVNALELDDSALYLCASSSPGRGWDEQYFGPGTRLTVT.

V and J are TRBV19 and TRBJ2-5; TRBD1 matches 8 bases. Germline loops: CDR1 LNHDA, CDR2 SQIVND (reference sequence). This CDR3 spans 17 amino acids. The ends lost 1 base at V and 2 bases at J; junction bases unmatched: 9. DNA of the CDR3: TGTGCCAGTAGTATAGCTCCCCGGACAGGGAGGCAAGAGACCCAGTACTTC. Protein: CASSIAPRTGRQETQYF.

The chain recombines TRBV7-8 with TRBJ2-7; possible D gene TRBD1, 6 bases. Germline CDR1 is SGHVS and CDR2 is FQNEAQ. This CDR3 comprises 14 residues. V was pared by 1 base and J by 4 bases, with 11 bases between. This chain's CDR3 is CASSLDRTEYEQYF. CDR3 in DNA: TGTGCCAGCAGCTTAGATCGGACAGAGTACGAGCAGTACTTC.

The V gene is TRBV12-2, the J gene TRBJ2-1; TRBD2 was called by the table and not checked on the DNA. TRBV12-2 corresponds to a pseudogene. The CDR3 spans 16 residues. Here the CDR3 reads CASRLVRRESHNEQFF. The CDR3 DNA is TGTGCAAGTCGCTTAGTCCGGCGGGAGTCTCACAATGAGCAGTTCTTC.

The gene calls are TRBV19 and TRBJ2-7, with D perhaps TRBD1 (5 bases). CDR3 size: 14 residues. Germline CDR1 reads LNHDA; CDR2 reads SQIVND (reference sequence). Trimming cost V 6 bases and J 1 base, with 13 bases left between them. This CDR3 reads CASSTNRLSYEQYF. The CDR3 nucleotides are TGTGCCAGTAGCACTAACAGGTTATCCTACGAGCAGTACTTC.

CDR3 in DNA: TGTGCCAGCAGCCAGGGACTGGGACAGGCCTACAATGAGCAGTTCTTC. This codes for CASSQGLGQAYNEQFF. V is TRBV4-2 and J is TRBJ2-1, with 8 bases lining up with TRBD1. V lost 3 bases to trimming and J lost 2 bases; unmatched junction nucleotides: 6. Germline V lookup: CDR1 LGHNA, CDR2 YNFKEQ. The CDR3 extends over 16 amino acids.

This rearrangement joins TRBV5-8 to TRBJ1-1; D gene uncertain. Germline CDR1 is SGHTS and CDR2 is YDEGEE. V was cut by 2 bases and J by 4 bases, with 15 bases left in between. CDR3 length: 15 amino acids. This chain's CDR3 is CASSFTAWGGTEAFF. In nucleotides, the CDR3 is TGTGCCAGCAGCTTTACTGCATGGGGAGGCACTGAAGCTTTCTTT.

The J gene is TRBJ1-1, the V gene TRBV6-2 or TRBV6-3; D may be TRBD1 (6 bases). CDR1 MNHEY and CDR2 SVGEGT come from the germline V gene. This CDR3 comprises 14 residues. V was pared by 2 bases and J by 4 bases, with 11 bases between. This CDR3 is CASSYLGQSTEAFF. In DNA form, the CDR3 reads TGTGCCAGCAGTTACCTGGGACAATCCACTGAAGCTTTCTTT.

The genes are TRBV7-3 and TRBJ2-3; 8 nucleotides agree with TRBD2. V trimming: 5 bases; J trimming: 2 bases; junction bases outside the gene matches: 6. This CDR3 contains 15 residues. Germline-derived CDR1 and CDR2 are SGHTA and FQGTGA. This chain's CDR3 is CASSLAGGDTDTQYF. The CDR3 DNA is TGTGCCAGCAGCCTCGCCGGGGGGGACACAGATACGCAGTATTTT.

The J gene is TRBJ1-5, the V gene TRBV28; 7 bases line up with TRBD1. Per the germline V gene, CDR1 is MDHEN and CDR2 is SYDVKM. The J segment lost 7 bases and the V segment lost 5 bases, leaving 11 bases of the junction unmatched. The length of the CDR3 is 15 residues. CDR3 DNA sequence: TGTGCCAGCAGTGCAGGAGGGGGCGCGTGGCAGCCCCAGCATTTT. Translation: CASSAGGGAWQPQHF.

The chain is built from TRBV11-2 and TRBJ2-1; tentative D call: TRBD2 (5 bases). The V and J ends lost 0 bases and 9 bases respectively, with 18 bases between them. Germline V lookup: CDR1 SGHAT, CDR2 FQNNGV. The CDR3 consists of 16 residues. The CDR3 reads CASSLDLAVRGLEQFF. The CDR3 DNA follows: TGTGCCAGCAGCTTAGATCTAGCCGTCCGCGGGCTTGAGCAGTTCTTC.

The sample holds a few counts of this clone. The chain combines TRBV7-8 with TRBJ2-5; possibly TRBD1 for D (6 bases). The CDR3 has 15 residues. Looked up from germline, CDR1 is SGHVS and CDR2 is FQNEAQ. V was shortened by 4 bases and J by 7 bases, with 19 bases between the two germline ends. The CDR3 is CASSWTAGERGTQYF. The CDR3, as DNA: TGTGCCAGCAGCTGGACCGCAGGGGAGCGAGGGACCCAGTACTTC.

This chain links TRBV9 with TRBJ2-3; TRBD2 is a possible D gene (5 bases). Germline loops: CDR1 SGDLS, CDR2 YYNGEE. The CDR3 sequence is 15 residues long. V shed 4 bases and J shed 3 bases, with 15 bases lying between them. CDR3 nucleotides: TGTGCCAGCAGCCTTAGTGGAGGTCTAACAGATACGCAGTATTTT. Its translation: CASSLSGGLTDTQYF.

The V call is TRBV7-8, the J call TRBJ1-2; D remains unclear. V gave up 2 bases and J gave up 8 bases, with 27 bases separating them. Germline CDR1 SGHVS, CDR2 FQNEAQ. CDR3 size: 18 residues. CDR3 in amino acids: CASSLNHPRLKPARGYTF. The DNA for the CDR3 is TGTGCCAGCAGCTTAAATCACCCTAGGCTCAAACCGGCTCGGGGCTACACCTTC.

The chain carries TRBV9 and TRBJ2-5; 10 nucleotides agree with TRBD1. There are 15 residues in the CDR3. V lost 3 bases and J lost 5; bases outside the gene matches: 7. Germline V gives CDR1 SGDLS, CDR2 YYNGEE. The CDR3 spells CASSEDPGQGETQYF. Written as DNA, the CDR3 is TGTGCCAGCAGCGAGGATCCGGGACAGGGGGAGACCCAGTACTTC.